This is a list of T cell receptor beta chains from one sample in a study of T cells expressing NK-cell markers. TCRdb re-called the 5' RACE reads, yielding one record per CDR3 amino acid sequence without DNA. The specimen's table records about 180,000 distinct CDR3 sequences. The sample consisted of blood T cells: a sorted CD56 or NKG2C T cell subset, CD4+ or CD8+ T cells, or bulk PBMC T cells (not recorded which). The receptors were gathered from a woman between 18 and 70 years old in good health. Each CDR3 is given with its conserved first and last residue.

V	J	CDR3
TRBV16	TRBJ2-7	CASSRRGQGGSYEQYF
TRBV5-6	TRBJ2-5	CASSFTRRFQIETQYF
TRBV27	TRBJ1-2	CASSFIGGGYTF
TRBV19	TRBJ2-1	CASSNRGATYNEQFF
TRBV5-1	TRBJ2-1	CASSFKLASAYSYNEQFF
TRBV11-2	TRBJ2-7	CASGSHYEQYF
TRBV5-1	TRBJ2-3	CASSPDPNPSTDTQYF
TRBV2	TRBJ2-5	CASSEYNWETQYF
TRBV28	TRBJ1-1	CASSLWGGDTEAFF
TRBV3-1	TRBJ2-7	CASSREGTRVSYEQYF
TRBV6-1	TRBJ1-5	CARSPDGPKNQPQHF
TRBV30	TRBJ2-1	CAWSVGQYNEQFF
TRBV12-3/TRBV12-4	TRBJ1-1	CASRGTGGEAFF
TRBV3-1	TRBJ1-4	CASSQDRQTRKLFF
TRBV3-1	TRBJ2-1	CASKQSSGRSSYNEQFF
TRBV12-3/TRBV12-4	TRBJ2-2	CASSPFSGGELFF
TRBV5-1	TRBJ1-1	CASSPQGLGNTEAFF
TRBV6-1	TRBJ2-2	CASCRVRKRTNTGELFF
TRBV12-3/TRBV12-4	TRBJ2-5	CASSFHLAGAETQYF
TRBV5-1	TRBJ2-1	CASSKIAGGPYNEQFF
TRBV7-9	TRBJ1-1	CASSFTDGNTLNTEAFF
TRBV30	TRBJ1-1	CAWRQGAPTEAFF
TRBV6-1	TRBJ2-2	CASRKSGTGNTGELFF
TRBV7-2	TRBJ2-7	CASSLSAGEVYEQYF
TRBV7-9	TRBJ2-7	CASSLSGYEQYF
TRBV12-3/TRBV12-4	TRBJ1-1	CASDGVNTEAFF
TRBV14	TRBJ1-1	CASSRWTGEGAFF
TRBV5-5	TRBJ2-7	CASSLVRWGFDEQYF
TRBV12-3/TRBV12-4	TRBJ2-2	CASSLFLLAGLTGELFF
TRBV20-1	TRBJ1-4	CSARALGATNEKLFF
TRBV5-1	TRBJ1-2	CASRPGQMNYGYTF
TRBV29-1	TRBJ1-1	CSVWDLGTTEAFF
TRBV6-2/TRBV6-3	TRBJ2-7	CASSYLRDGGEQYF
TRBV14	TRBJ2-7	CASSRGPYEQYF
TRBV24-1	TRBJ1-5	CATSDPGSHPNQPQHF
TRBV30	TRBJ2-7	CAWSSTYEQYF
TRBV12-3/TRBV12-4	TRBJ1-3	CASRRSLSGNTIYF
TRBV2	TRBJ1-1	CASLQQKGTEAFF
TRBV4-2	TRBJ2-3	CASSRSEGRGSDTQYF
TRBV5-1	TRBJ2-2	CASSTRLAGGNTGELFF
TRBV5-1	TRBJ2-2	CASSLVVGLNTGELFF
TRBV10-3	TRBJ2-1	CAISARDRASEQFF
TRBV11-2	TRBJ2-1	CASSDRTSGDFNEQFF
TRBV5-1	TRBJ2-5	CASSRTPTTSSYQETQYF
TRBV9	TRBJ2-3	CASSAALASGGKSPQYF
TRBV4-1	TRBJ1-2	CASSQVTGTAYGYTF
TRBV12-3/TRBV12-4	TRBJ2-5	CASRLAIQETQYF
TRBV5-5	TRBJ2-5	CASSPNWRQGKTQYF
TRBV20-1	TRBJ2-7	CSARDPVLQSSYEQYF
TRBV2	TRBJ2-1	CASSGQTKDEQFF
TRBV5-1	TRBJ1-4	CASSSGTGWEKLFF